This note documents a single T cell receptor beta chain sequence. The entry originates in a study of blood T cell repertoires in COVID-19. The CDR3 is 16 amino acids. V was cut by 1 base and J by 3 bases, with 12 bases left in between. Germline assignment: CDR1 LNHNV and CDR2 YYDKDF (reference sequence). The repertoire was sequenced with immunoSEQ multiplex PCR; TCRdb's copy has only in-frame clones and lacks some. The data show 200,000 to 250,000 clones, about 90% seen once. Input material: PBMCs or T cells enriched from blood (not recorded which). The source of this sequence is a man aged 30-40 years who had been exposed to COVID-19. The rearrangement links TRBV15 to TRBJ1-4; a possible D gene is TRBD1 (6 bases). The CDR3 bases are TGTGCCACCAGCAGAGGATTCAGGGGAGCTAATGAAAAACTGTTTTTT. The encoded protein is CATSRGFRGANEKLFF.